The T cell receptor (beta chain) described here comes from a study of shared clonotypes between healthy human individuals. Repertoires were generated with immunoSEQ multiplex PCR, while TCRdb's copy carries only in-frame clones and drops some. Of some 800,000 clones listed, about 92% are singletons. Trimming took 3 bases from V and 5 from J, leaving 17 bases between them. The V gene's germline CDR1 is SQVTM and CDR2 ANQGSEA. The CDR3 runs 15 residues. Naive CD8 cells lacked CD45RO, underwent positive selection for CCR7 and left out terminally differentiated effector memory CD45RA+ cells. The clonotype originates from a man aged 25-45 years in good health. Material for sequencing was naive CD8+ T cells sorted from blood. The chain has TRBV29-1 and TRBJ2-1, with D unclear. The CDR3 sequence: CSVDKRMEGNNEQFF. The CDR3 region has the DNA TGCAGCGTTGACAAACGAATGGAAGGGAACAATGAGCAGTTCTTC.